This T cell receptor beta chain was recovered during a study of CD8 T cell repertoires and HIV-1 epitope variants. Study in general: Twenty-five autologous and known Gag and Nef epitope variant peptides each stimulated T cells separately. Enriched T cells were co-cultured with equal numbers of autologous T cell-negative antigen-presenting cells.

Points from the study as a whole: This assay reports beta chains of antigen-expanded cells, not T cell function. Most of the nine antigen-specific clonotypes appeared cross-reactive to autologous or escape variants.

Here immunoSEQ multiplex PCR was the method, and the copy in TCRdb shows in-frame clones only, minus some. The sample holds fewer than 6,500 clones; about 71% are singletons and the top ten take roughly 42%. Concerning this clone: Its antigen is unidentified.

The CDR3 runs to 12 residues. The germline V gene has CDR1 SEHNR and CDR2 FQNEAQ (reference sequence). Trimming cost V 1 base and J 4 bases, with 2 bases left between them. The sequence derives from a male donor with HIV. Input material: cultured CD8+ T cells derived from PBMCs. The chain employs TRBV7-9 and TRBJ2-1; D gene ambiguous. This CDR3 reads CASSLGYNEQFF. CDR3 DNA: TGTGCCAGCAGCTTAGGGTACAATGAGCAGTTCTTC.